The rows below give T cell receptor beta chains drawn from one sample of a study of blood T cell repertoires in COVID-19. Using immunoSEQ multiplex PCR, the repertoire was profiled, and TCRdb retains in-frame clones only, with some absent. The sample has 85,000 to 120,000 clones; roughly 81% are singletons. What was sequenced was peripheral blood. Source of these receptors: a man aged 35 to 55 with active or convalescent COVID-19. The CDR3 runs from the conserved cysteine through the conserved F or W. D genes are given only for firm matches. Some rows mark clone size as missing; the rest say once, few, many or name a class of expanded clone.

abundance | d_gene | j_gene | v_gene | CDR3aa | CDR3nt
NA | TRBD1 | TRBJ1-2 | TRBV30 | CAWRGTGAFGGYTF | TGTGCCTGGAGGGGGACAGGGGCATTTGGGGGCTACACCTTC
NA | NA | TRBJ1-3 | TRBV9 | CASSPGQPLSGNTIYF | TGTGCCAGCAGCCCCGGACAGCCTCTCTCTGGAAACACCATATATTTT
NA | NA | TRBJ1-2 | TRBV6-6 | CASSSSNYGYTF | TGTGCCAGCAGCTCCTCTAACTATGGCTACACCTTC
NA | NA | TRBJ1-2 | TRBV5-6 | CASSFSLGGYTF | TGTGCCAGCAGCTTTTCTCTTGGCGGCTACACCTTC
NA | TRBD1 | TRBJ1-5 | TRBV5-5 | CASSLFGQGGQPQHF | TGTGCCAGCAGCTTGTTCGGACAGGGTGGGCAGCCCCAGCATTTT
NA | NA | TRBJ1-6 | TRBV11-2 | CASSFGSSFAYNSPLHF | TGTGCCAGCAGTTTCGGGTCCTCGTTCGCCTATAATTCACCCCTCCACTTT
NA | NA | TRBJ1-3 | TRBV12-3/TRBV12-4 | CASSPQGYTIYF | TGTGCCAGCAGTCCTCAGGGTTACACCATATATTTT
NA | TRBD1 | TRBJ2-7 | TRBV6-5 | CASSWPGGAGEQYF | TGTGCCAGCAGTTGGCCAGGGGGCGCGGGGGAGCAGTACTTC
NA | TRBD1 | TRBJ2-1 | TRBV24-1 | CATSFSRDRDNEQFF | TGTGCCACCAGTTTCTCCCGGGACAGAGACAATGAGCAGTTCTTC
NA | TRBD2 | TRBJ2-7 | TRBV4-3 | CASSPAGAGIGEQYF | TGCGCCAGCAGTCCAGCGGGGGCAGGGATTGGCGAGCAGTACTTC
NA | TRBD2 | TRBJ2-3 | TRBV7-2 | CASSLVAGASGGTDTQYF | TGTGCCAGCAGCTTAGTAGCGGGGGCTAGCGGGGGCACGGATACGCAGTATTTT
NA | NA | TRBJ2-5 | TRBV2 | CASNREETQYF | TGTGCCAGCAACAGGGAAGAGACCCAGTACTTC
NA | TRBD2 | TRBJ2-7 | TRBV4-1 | CASSQDSRGGPLEQYF | TGCGCCAGCAGCCAAGACTCTCGCGGGGGACCTCTCGAGCAGTACTTC
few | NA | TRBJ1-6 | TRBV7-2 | CASSTSAPSLHF | TGTGCCAGCAGTACTTCTGCACCGTCCCTCCACTTT
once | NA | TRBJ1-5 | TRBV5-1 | CASSIDNSNQPQHF | TGCGCCAGCAGCATAGACAATAGCAATCAGCCCCAGCATTTT
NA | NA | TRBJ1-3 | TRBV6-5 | CASSYSEVGNTIYF | TGTGCCAGCAGTTACTCGGAGGTTGGAAACACCATATATTTT
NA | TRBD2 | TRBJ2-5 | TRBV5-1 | CASSLGSGGSQETQYF | TGCGCCAGCAGCTTGGGGAGCGGGGGAAGCCAAGAGACCCAGTACTTC
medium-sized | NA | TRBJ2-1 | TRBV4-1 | CASSQLLTTNNEQFF | TGCGCCAGCAGCCAACTCCTCACAACGAACAATGAGCAGTTCTTC
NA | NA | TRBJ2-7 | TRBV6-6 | CASSQRQVSYEQYF | TGTGCCAGCAGCCAGCGACAGGTCTCCTACGAGCAGTACTTC
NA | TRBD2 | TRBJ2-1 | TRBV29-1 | CSVDFTSGGSNEQFF | TGCAGCGTCGACTTTACTAGCGGGGGGAGCAATGAGCAGTTCTTC
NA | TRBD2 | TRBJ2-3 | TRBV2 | CASGGGTSTDTQYF | TGTGCCAGCGGGGGGGGGACTAGCACAGATACGCAGTATTTT
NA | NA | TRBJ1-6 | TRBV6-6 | CASSYESGDYNSPLHF | TGTGCCAGCAGTTACGAGAGCGGGGATTATAATTCACCCCTCCACTTT
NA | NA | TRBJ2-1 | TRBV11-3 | CASSPDSGEQFF | TGTGCCAGCAGCCCGGACAGTGGTGAGCAGTTCTTC
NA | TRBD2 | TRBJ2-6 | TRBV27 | CASSWGGRSNSGANVLTF | TGTGCCAGCAGTTGGGGAGGGAGGAGTAACTCTGGGGCCAACGTCCTGACTTTC
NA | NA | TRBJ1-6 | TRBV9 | CASRGQDNSPLHF | TGTGCCAGCAGGGGACAAGATAATTCACCCCTCCACTTT
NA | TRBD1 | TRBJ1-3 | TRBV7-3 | CAKNRGPVDTIYF | TGTGCCAAAAACAGGGGTCCCGTGGACACCATATATTTT
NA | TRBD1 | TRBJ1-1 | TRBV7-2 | CASKTRTGWDTEAFF | TGTGCCAGCAAGACCCGGACAGGTTGGGACACTGAAGCTTTCTTT
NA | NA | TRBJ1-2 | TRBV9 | CASSVDGGSYGYTF | TGTGCCAGCAGCGTAGACGGGGGGTCCTATGGCTACACCTTC
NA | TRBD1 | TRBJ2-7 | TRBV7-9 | CASSLALRDRAYEQYF | TGTGCCAGCAGCTTAGCACTCCGGGACAGAGCCTACGAGCAGTACTTC
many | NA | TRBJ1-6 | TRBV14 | CASSSRGSPLHF | TGTGCCAGCAGCAGCCGGGGTTCACCCCTCCACTTT
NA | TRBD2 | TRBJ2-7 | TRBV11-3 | CASSLTSAYEQYF | TGTGCCAGCAGCTTGACTAGCGCCTACGAGCAGTACTTC
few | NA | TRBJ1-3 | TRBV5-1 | CASSRGREASGNTIYF | TGCGCCAGCAGCAGGGGCCGGGAGGCTTCTGGAAACACCATATATTTT
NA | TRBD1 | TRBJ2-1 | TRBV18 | CASSRGTEGNEQFF | TGTGCCAGCTCACGTGGGACAGAGGGGAATGAGCAGTTCTTC
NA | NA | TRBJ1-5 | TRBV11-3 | CASSFEGGTEDSNQPQHF | TGTGCCAGCAGCTTTGAGGGGGGGACCGAAGATAGCAATCAGCCCCAGCATTTT
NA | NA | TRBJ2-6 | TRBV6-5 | CASGPSVLGANVLTF | TGTGCCAGCGGGCCTTCCGTCTTGGGGGCCAACGTCCTGACTTTC
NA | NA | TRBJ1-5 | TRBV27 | CASSLSATGVYGSNQPQHF | TGTGCCAGCAGTTTATCGGCTACGGGGGTCTACGGAAGCAATCAGCCCCAGCATTTT
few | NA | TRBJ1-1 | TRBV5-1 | CASSFQGKGEAFF | TGCGCCAGCAGCTTCCAGGGAAAGGGTGAAGCTTTCTTT
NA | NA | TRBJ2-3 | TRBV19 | CASSIHRVTSTDTQYF | TGTGCCAGTAGTATACATCGGGTGACTAGCACAGATACGCAGTATTTT
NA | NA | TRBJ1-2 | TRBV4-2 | CASSQDHGNYGYTF | TGTGCCAGCAGCCAAGACCACGGTAACTATGGCTACACCTTC
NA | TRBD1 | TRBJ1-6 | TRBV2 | CASSAPKQGLDSPLHF | TGTGCCAGCAGCGCCCCAAAACAGGGGTTGGATTCACCCCTCCACTTT
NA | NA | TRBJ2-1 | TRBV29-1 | CSVEEGGTQGWKGNEQFF | TGCAGCGTTGAAGAAGGCGGGACGCAAGGGTGGAAGGGCAATGAGCAGTTCTTC
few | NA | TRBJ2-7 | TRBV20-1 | CSALSGFEQYF | TGCAGTGCGCTATCCGGGTTCGAGCAGTACTTC
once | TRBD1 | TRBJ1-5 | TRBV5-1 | CASSLEGQGNQPQHF | TGCGCCAGCAGCTTGGAGGGACAGGGGAATCAGCCCCAGCATTTT
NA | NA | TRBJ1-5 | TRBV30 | CAWSVPGRGSNQPQHF | TGTGCCTGGAGTGTACCTGGAAGAGGGAGCAATCAGCCCCAGCATTTT
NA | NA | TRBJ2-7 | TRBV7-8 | CASSYTDRRGEQYF | TGTGCCAGCAGTTATACTGACCGGAGAGGCGAGCAGTACTTC
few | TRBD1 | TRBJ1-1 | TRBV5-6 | CASTGDRGRNTEAFF | TGTGCCAGCACCGGAGACAGGGGTCGGAACACTGAAGCTTTCTTT
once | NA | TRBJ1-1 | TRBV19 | CASSRANTEAFF | TGTGCCAGTAGTAGGGCGAACACTGAAGCTTTCTTT
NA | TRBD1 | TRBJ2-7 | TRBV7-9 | CASSSRDREVEQYF | TGTGCCAGCAGCTCTCGGGACAGGGAGGTCGAGCAGTACTTC
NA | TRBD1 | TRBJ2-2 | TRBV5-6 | CASSLRTGNTGELFF | TGTGCCAGCAGCTTGAGGACAGGGAACACCGGGGAGCTGTTTTTT